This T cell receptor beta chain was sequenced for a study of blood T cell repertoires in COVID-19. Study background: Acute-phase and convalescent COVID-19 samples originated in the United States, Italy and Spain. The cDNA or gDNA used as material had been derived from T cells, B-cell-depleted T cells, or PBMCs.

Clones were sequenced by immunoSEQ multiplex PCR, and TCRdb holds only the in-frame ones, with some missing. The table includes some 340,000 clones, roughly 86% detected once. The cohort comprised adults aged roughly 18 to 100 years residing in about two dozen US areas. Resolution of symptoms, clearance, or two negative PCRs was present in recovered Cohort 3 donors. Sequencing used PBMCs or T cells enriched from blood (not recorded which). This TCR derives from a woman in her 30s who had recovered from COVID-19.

DNA for the CDR3: TGTGCCAGCAGGCCTAGTCTAGCGGGGGGGCCGGGCGATACGCAGTATTTT. It codes for CASRPSLAGGPGDTQYF. This chain uses TRBV28 with TRBJ2-3, with 12 bases fitting TRBD2. Germline V gene data show CDR1 as MDHEN and CDR2 as SYDVKM. The CDR3 runs to 17 residues. Trimming took 6 bases from V and 6 from J; bases not matched to a gene: 13.